These 25 T cell receptor beta chains came from one sample sequenced in a study of radiation and T cells in renal cell carcinoma. This table comes from immunoSEQ multiplex PCR, and its TCRdb copy is limited to in-frame clones, with some not included. The data show over 120,000 clones, with more than 70% seen just once and 12% held by the top ten. As to time point: baseline pretreatment blood. Noted treatment: 15 Gy SBRT to primary tumor, nephrectomy 4 weeks later. Sequences were derived from blood, sampled from a patient whose treatment included radiotherapy and nephrectomy. These receptors originate from a woman between 50 and 59 years old with renal cell carcinoma.

The rearrangement links TRBV9 to TRBJ2-3; 9 bases match TRBD2. The CDR3 extends over 16 amino acids. Germline assignment: CDR1 SGDLS and CDR2 YYNGEE. The V gene end was trimmed by 0 bases and the J gene end by 0 bases; junction bases not matched to a gene: 2. The chain's CDR3 is CASSVATSGSTDTQYF. The CDR3 DNA is TGTGCCAGCAGCGTAGCTACTAGCGGGAGCACAGATACGCAGTATTTT.

The chain recombines TRBV7-9 with TRBJ1-1, with 7 bases that match TRBD1. Trimming cost V 5 bases and J 4 bases; bases outside gene matches: 7. The CDR3 loop spans 14 amino acids. Per germline, CDR1 SEHNR and CDR2 FQNEAQ (reference sequence). The CDR3 nucleotides are TGTGCCAGCAGCGAAAGGGGGCAGGGCACTGAAGCTTTCTTT. Protein sequence: CASSERGQGTEAFF.

The genes are TRBV6-6 and TRBJ2-3; D not certain. Germline CDR1 and CDR2: MNHNY and SVGAGI (reference sequence). CDR3 size: 11 residues. The V end was cut by 6 bases, the J end by 6 bases, with 7 bases between. CDR3: CASRDPDTQYF. The CDR3 DNA reads TGTGCCAGCAGGGATCCGGATACGCAGTATTTT.

This CDR3 reads CAWSVSPNTGELFF. DNA for the CDR3: TGTGCCTGGAGTGTATCTCCGAACACCGGGGAGCTGTTTTTT. J is TRBJ2-2 and V is TRBV30; D call uncertain. Per germline, CDR1 GTSNPN and CDR2 SVGIG (reference sequence). The length of the CDR3 is 14 residues. The ends were cut back, 0 bases at V and 0 bases at J, with 5 bases in the middle.

This chain joins TRBV5-1 and TRBJ2-7; D is tentatively TRBD1 or TRBD2 (5 bases each). CDR1 is SGHRS, CDR2 YFSETQ, per germline. Trimming took off 5 bases at V and 2 bases at J, with 17 bases between the two ends. CDR3 length: 15 amino acids. The CDR3, as DNA: TGCGCCAGCAGGATCGGGGACGGTAACACCTACGAGCAGTACTTC. Protein sequence: CASRIGDGNTYEQYF.

The chain is built from TRBV6-1 and TRBJ1-5; D unresolved. The ends were cut back, 9 bases at V and 11 bases at J, with 20 bases in the middle. The germline V gene encodes CDR1 MNHNS and CDR2 SASEGT. This CDR3 is 13 amino acids long. Here the CDR3 DNA reads TGTGCCAGTATAGACACCCTAGGTGAGGCCCAGCATTTT. Encoded protein: CASIDTLGEAQHF.

This chain links TRBV23-1 with TRBJ2-5; D is undetermined. TRBV23-1 is known as an ORF, though its function is uncertain. Trimming stripped 1 base from V and 6 bases from J, with 12 bases between. The CDR3 runs 14 residues. The CDR3 DNA is TGCGCCAGCAGTCAATACTCCAGGAGAAAGACCCAGTACTTC. This translates into CASSQYSRRKTQYF.

The chain employs TRBV9 and TRBJ1-3; a weak D match, TRBD1 (5 bases). The CDR3 consists of 14 residues. Germline CDR1 and CDR2: SGDLS and YYNGEE. The V gene lost 4 bases and the J gene lost 8 bases, with 16 bases spanning the gap. CDR3 sequence: CASSSPRQGDTIYF. In DNA form, the CDR3 reads TGTGCCAGCAGCTCCCCCCGGCAGGGAGACACCATATATTTT.

This chain connects TRBV5-1 to TRBJ2-7; D remains ambiguous. CDR1 and CDR2 from the germline V gene are SGHRS and YFSETQ. The CDR3 length is 14 residues. V was trimmed by 0 bases and J by 0 bases, leaving 7 bases between them. In DNA form, the CDR3 reads TGCGCCAGCAGCTTGGACAGATACTCCTACGAGCAGTACTTC. This sequence encodes CASSLDRYSYEQYF.

V is TRBV5-1 and J is TRBJ2-3, with 7 positions matching TRBD1. The CDR3 has 14 amino acids. The germline V gene encodes CDR1 SGHRS and CDR2 YFSETQ. Germline trimming cut 2 bases from V and 2 bases from J; bases unmatched to any gene: 2. The DNA of the CDR3 is TGCGCCAGCAGCTTAGGGACAGCCACAGATACGCAGTATTTT. Protein sequence: CASSLGTATDTQYF.

V usage is TRBV10-1 and J usage is TRBJ2-1, with a possible D match to TRBD1 (7 bases). Per the germline V gene, CDR1 is WNHNN and CDR2 is SYGVQD (reference sequence). This CDR3 region has 16 residues. V lost 8 bases and J 8 bases, leaving 25 bases between the germline ends. This CDR3 reads CASPKRRKGGGDEQFF. DNA of the CDR3: TGCGCCAGCCCTAAACGACGTAAAGGAGGGGGCGATGAGCAGTTCTTC.

The genes are TRBV13 and TRBJ2-7; TRBD1 matches at 7 bases. The CDR3 contains 15 residues. Germline assignment: CDR1 PRHDT and CDR2 FYEKMQ (reference sequence). V lost 4 bases, J lost 3 bases, and 9 bases stayed unmatched. As DNA, the CDR3 is TGTGCCAGCAGCTCAACCCTGACAGGGATCTACGAGCAGTACTTC. Translated, it gives CASSSTLTGIYEQYF.

The chain uses TRBV7-9 and TRBJ1-1; maybe TRBD1 (5 bases). V was pared by 4 bases and J by 11 bases, with 14 bases between. The CDR3 totals 12 residues. CDR1 is SEHNR and CDR2 is FQNEAQ in the germline V gene (reference sequence). The CDR3 sequence: CASSYSGGTAFF. CDR3 in DNA: TGTGCCAGCAGCTACTCCGGGGGTACGGCTTTCTTT.

The chain recombines TRBV4-1 with TRBJ1-3; D call uncertain. Germline V gene data show CDR1 as MGHRA and CDR2 as YSYEKL. CDR3 size: 15 residues. Trimming cost V 0 bases and J 1 base, with 7 bases left between them. CDR3 region: CASSQDLGSGNTIYF. Written as DNA, the CDR3 is TGCGCCAGCAGCCAAGATCTAGGGTCTGGAAACACCATATATTTT.

The rearrangement links TRBV6-1 to TRBJ1-5, with TRBD1 as a possible D gene (6 bases). Per the germline V gene, CDR1 is MNHNS and CDR2 is SASEGT. The V and J ends lost 10 bases and 1 base respectively, with 11 bases between them. This CDR3 has 13 residues. This CDR3 reads CATTGRSNQPQHF. CDR3 in DNA: TGTGCCACCACAGGGAGGAGCAATCAGCCCCAGCATTTT.

This clone was picked up a small number of times. The chain recombines TRBV6-6 with TRBJ1-1; D not resolved. The CDR3 runs 14 residues. Germline lookup yields CDR1 MNHNY and CDR2 SVGAGI (reference sequence). Trimming stripped 5 bases from V and 3 bases from J, with 13 bases between. The CDR3 bases are TGTGCCAGCAGTCGAAGAAACATAGACACTGAAGCTTTCTTT. It yields the protein CASSRRNIDTEAFF.

The V and J genes are TRBV11-3 and TRBJ2-1; 7 bases are a match to TRBD2. Germline values: CDR1 SGHNT, CDR2 YENEEA. The CDR3 loop spans 14 amino acids. V lost 5 bases to trimming and J lost 5 bases; unmatched junction nucleotides: 6. The CDR3 here is CASSPGTINNEQFF. The CDR3 nucleotides are TGTGCCAGCAGCCCCGGGACTATAAACAATGAGCAGTTCTTC.

This chain links TRBV7-8 with TRBJ2-5, with 8 bases matching TRBD1. V trimming: 1 base; J trimming: 1 base; junction bases outside the gene matches: 2. The CDR3 totals 15 residues. Looked up from germline, CDR1 is SGHVS and CDR2 is FQNEAQ. As DNA, the CDR3 is TGTGCCAGCAGCTTAGTAGGGACAGGCCAAGAGACCCAGTACTTC. This translates into CASSLVGTGQETQYF.

A few counts support this clone. V usage is TRBV9 and J usage is TRBJ1-1; 7 bases match TRBD1. Germline V gene data show CDR1 as SGDLS and CDR2 as YYNGEE. Losses at the gene ends were 0 bases for V and 3 bases for J; bases not matched to a gene: 5. There are 15 residues in the CDR3. The CDR3 bases are TGTGCCAGCAGCGTAGTCGGGACAGAGTACACTGAAGCTTTCTTT. This gives the protein CASSVVGTEYTEAFF. The whole variable domain, filled in from reference TRBV9 and TRBJ1-1, reads DSGVTQTPKHLITATGQRVTLRCSPRSGDLSVYWYQQSLDQGLQFLIQYYNGEERAKGNILERFSAQQFPDLHSELNLSSLELGDSALYFCASSVVGTEYTEAFFGQGTRLTVV.

The chain employs TRBV11-2 and TRBJ2-5; D is undetermined. V lost 3 bases to trimming and J lost 7 bases, with 12 bases between them. CDR1 is SGHAT and CDR2 is FQNNGV in the germline V gene. The CDR3 runs to 13 residues. CDR3 amino acids: CASSFEAWVTQYF. In DNA form, the CDR3 reads TGTGCCAGCAGCTTTGAGGCGTGGGTGACCCAGTACTTC. Using reference TRBV11-2 and TRBJ2-5 for the parts outside the CDR3, the full variable domain is EAGVAQSPRYKIIEKRQSVAFWCNPISGHATLYWYQQILGQGPKLLIQFQNNGVVDDSQLPKDRFSAERLKGVDSTLKIQPAKLEDSAVYLCASSFEAWVTQYFGPGTRLLVL.

The CDR3 nucleotides are TGTGCCAGTAGTATGAGCAGGGGAAATCGCGGCTACACCTTC. It is translated as CASSMSRGNRGYTF. This chain connects TRBV19 to TRBJ1-2; TRBD1 is a possible D gene (6 bases). Trimming left V 3 bases short and J 8 bases short, with 16 bases between. CDR1 is LNHDA and CDR2 is SQIVND in the germline V gene (reference sequence). The CDR3 has 14 residues.

The J gene is TRBJ1-5, the V gene TRBV7-2; the D is unclear. Germline CDR1 SGHTA, CDR2 FQGNSA. With 6 bases removed from V and 4 bases from J, the gap between germline ends came to 10 bases. The length of the CDR3 is 13 residues. The CDR3 is CASSPTRNQPQHF. DNA of the CDR3: TGTGCCAGCAGTCCTACGCGTAATCAGCCCCAGCATTTT.

This clone was seen a single time. The V gene is TRBV30, the J gene TRBJ1-2, with D unresolved. CDR1 and CDR2 from the germline V gene are GTSNPN and SVGIG (reference sequence). With 6 bases removed from V and 4 bases from J, the gap between germline ends came to 18 bases. The CDR3 is made up of 14 amino acids. The CDR3 protein is CACTATDSLYGYTF. The CDR3 nucleotides read TGTGCCTGCACGGCAACAGACTCCCTCTATGGCTACACCTTC.

The CDR3 bases are TGCAGTGCCAACGTCGGCGATACGCAGTATTTT. The encoded protein is CSANVGDTQYF. The chain couples TRBV20-1 to TRBJ2-3; no reliable D call. CDR1 DFQATT and CDR2 SNEGSKA come from the germline V gene (reference sequence). CDR3 length equals 11 residues. The V end was cut by 6 bases, the J end by 6 bases, with 10 bases between.

This rearrangement joins TRBV10-2 to TRBJ2-7; the D gene is possibly TRBD1 (6 bases). Trimming removed 10 bases from V and 2 bases from J, with 15 bases in between. CDR1 is WSHSY and CDR2 is SAAADI in the germline V gene. This CDR3 has 13 amino acids. The CDR3: CATRAGVPYEQYF. The CDR3 region has the DNA TGCGCCACTCGGGCAGGGGTTCCCTACGAGCAGTACTTC.